The T cell receptor beta chain under discussion was sequenced for a study of T cells after yellow fever vaccination. TCRdb re-analysed the 5' RACE reads in MiXCR, keeping a single row per CDR3 protein. The profile shows about 300,000 distinct CDR3 sequences, around 7.3% of them singletons. This clonotype was seen many times. Its target is not known. CDR1 and CDR2 from the germline V gene are MNHEY and SVGAGI. The V gene lost 4 bases and the J gene lost 5 bases, with 14 bases spanning the gap. This CDR3 comprises 14 residues. The study, taken as a whole, reports: Although the secondary response was weaker, it peaked faster, at day 5 versus 15.

The chain uses TRBV6-5 and TRBJ2-5, with D unclear. This clonotype was sampled from a man younger than 30 who received the YFV17D yellow fever vaccine. Sequenced material: PBMCs, taken about 49 days after the first yellow fever vaccination. DNA of the CDR3: TGTGCCAGCAGTTCCCAAGGGATTCTGGAGACCCAGTACTTC. It codes for CASSSQGILETQYF.